This T cell receptor beta chain appears in the sequencing data of a study of identifying expanded T cells in peripheral blood. Collection occurred without any documented infections or immune events in donors. To note about this clone: The antigen remains unidentified.

Germline CDR1 MNHEY, CDR2 SMNVEV (reference sequence). The CDR3 is 15 residues long. Between the trimmed V and J ends, which lost 6 bases and 6 bases, there was a span of 20 bases. Here immunoSEQ multiplex PCR was the method, and the copy in TCRdb shows in-frame clones only, minus some. Of some 91,000 clones listed, approximately 90% are singletons. Findings and limits, study-wide: Variance in clone template counts between approximately two-week samples significantly increased with total template count across all healthy donors. Technical replicates showed 0.9 to 1.5 changed clones; two weeks around 15; four weeks 19.

The source is a person between 18 and 75 years old in good health. The chain has TRBV27 and TRBJ1-1, with a weak D call TRBD1 (6 bases). The sequenced material came from blood. CDR3 nucleotides: TGTGCCAGCAGGATACAGGGCCGAGGGGACGCTGAAGCTTTCTTT. It specifies CASRIQGRGDAEAFF.